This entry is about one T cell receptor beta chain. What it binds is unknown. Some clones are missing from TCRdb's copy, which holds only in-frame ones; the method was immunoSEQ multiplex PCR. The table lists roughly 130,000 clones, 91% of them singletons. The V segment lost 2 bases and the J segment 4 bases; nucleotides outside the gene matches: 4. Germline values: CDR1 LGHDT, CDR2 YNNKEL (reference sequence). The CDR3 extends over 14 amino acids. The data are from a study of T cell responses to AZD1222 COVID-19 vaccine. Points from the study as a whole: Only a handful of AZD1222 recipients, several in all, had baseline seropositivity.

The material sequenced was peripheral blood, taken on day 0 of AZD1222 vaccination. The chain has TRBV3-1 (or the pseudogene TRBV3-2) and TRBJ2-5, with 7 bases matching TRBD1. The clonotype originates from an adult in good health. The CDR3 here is CASSQRQGLETQYF. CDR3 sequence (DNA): TGTGCCAGCAGCCAACGACAGGGTCTAGAGACCCAGTACTTC.